This record looks at one T cell receptor beta chain sequence and its context. This entry comes from a study of blood T cell repertoires in COVID-19. Study background: Samples representing acute and convalescent COVID-19 were sourced from the United States, Italy and Spain. PBMCs, B-cell-depleted T cells, or T cells were the source of the cDNA or gDNA that made up the material.

Study processing details: Nucleated cell counts were estimated from reference gene primer amplification. TCRdb's table, derived via immunoSEQ multiplex PCR, lists solely in-frame clones and lacks some. V and J calls plus clone size are reproduced from that table; the DNA served to infer D and trimming. The sample records some 86,000 clones, around 93% being singletons. The V end lost 0 bases, the J end lost 3 bases, and 10 bases lay between the germline ends. The CDR3 is made up of 15 amino acids. Germline V lookup: CDR1 SGHRS, CDR2 YFSETQ. Sequencing used peripheral blood. J is TRBJ2-1 and V is TRBV5-1, with D unclear. This receptor was taken from a human donor with active COVID-19. The donor label of this sample is uncertain. The CDR3 DNA reads TGCGCCAGCAGCTTGGGGAGTGGTAGCTACAATGAGCAGTTCTTC. This translates into CASSLGSGSYNEQFF.